This section outlines one TCR beta chain sequence together with its context. Its antigen is unidentified. This record comes from a study of cytomegalovirus exposure and HLA in healthy donors. Study-level background: Unique TCR beta sequences numbering 117 million came from 190 million or so T cells in an earlier analysis.

The study's findings and limits: From TCR beta sequences, most subjects' HLA-A and HLA-B alleles were reportedly predicted accurately.

The PCR made use of 60 Vbeta and 13 Jbeta primers. As processed by the authors: A later analysis counted approximately 88 million unique TCR beta chains, about 11 million shared. TCRdb's copy holds only in-frame clones and misses some; the assay was immunoSEQ multiplex PCR. Clone size and V and J calls were adopted from that table, with D and trimming inferred from the DNA. The sample holds a few hundred thousand clones, 70% to 80% seen once. Germline CDR1 and CDR2: LNHNV and YYDKDF (reference sequence). The CDR3 is 15 amino acids. V was trimmed by 1 base and J by 1 base, leaving 11 bases between them.

The V gene is TRBV15, the J gene TRBJ2-7, with D uncertain. Sequences were obtained from PBMCs. This receptor was identified in a middle-aged man in good health and CMV-seronegative. This CDR3 is CATSRVTDDSYEQYF. Written as DNA, the CDR3 is TGTGCCACCAGCAGAGTAACAGATGATTCCTACGAGCAGTACTTC.